This passage covers 11 T cell receptor beta chains from one sample sequenced in a study of cytomegalovirus exposure and HLA in healthy donors (dated 2017 in TCRdb). The protocol used for the library was the immunoSEQ multiplex PCR assay. For the multiplex PCR, a mixture combining 60 forward primers for TCR Vbeta segments and 13 reverse primers for TCR Jbeta segments was used. TCRdb obtained this table from immuneACCESS and retained in-frame rearrangements with V and J assigned. These tables miss some clones; where compared with another copy, unresolved V genes account for less than half of the shortfall, and the remainder is unexplained. The sample table records about 93,000 clones; over 75% of these occur just once. The top ten clonotypes cover roughly 3.8% of the sample. The source material was PBMCs. The receptor set was obtained from a man aged 50-59 years in good health and CMV-seronegative.

This sequence joins TRBV4-3 and TRBJ1-2; D perhaps matches TRBD1 (5 bases). Germline lookup yields CDR1 LGHNA and CDR2 YSLEER. The V end lost 1 base, the J end lost 2 bases, and 14 bases lay between the germline ends. This CDR3 region has 16 residues. CDR3 nucleotides: TGCGCCAGCAGCCAAGCGGTGAGACAGACCAACTATGGCTACACCTTC. Its translation is CASSQAVRQTNYGYTF.

The gene calls are TRBV7-9 and TRBJ1-3; D is uncertain. The CDR3 has 16 amino acids. Trimming removed 1 base at V and 1 base at J, with 11 bases between. Germline V gene lookup returns CDR1 SEHNR and CDR2 FQNEAQ (reference sequence). As DNA, the CDR3 is TGTGCCAGCAGCTTAGGGTCTGCGATTTCTGGAAACACCATATATTTT. Its protein product is CASSLGSAISGNTIYF.

For this clone: The CDR3 does not end in the conserved phenylalanine or tryptophan, so this is likely a read error. The V and J genes are TRBV2 and TRBJ2-7; D ambiguous. Between the trimmed V and J ends, which lost 5 bases and 3 bases, there was a span of 8 bases. This CDR3 contains 12 residues. In germline, CDR1 is SNHLY, CDR2 FYNNEI. The CDR3 protein is CASSRAHYEQYL. The CDR3 coding sequence is TGTGCCAGCAGTCGAGCACACTACGAGCAGTACCTC.

The chain combines TRBV28 with TRBJ1-2, with D unclear. This CDR3 has 12 residues. Trimming removed 2 bases from V and 5 bases from J, with 6 bases in between. Per the germline V gene, CDR1 is MDHEN and CDR2 is SYDVKM. The CDR3 sequence is CASSLGQYGYTF. The CDR3 region has the DNA TGTGCCAGCAGTTTAGGGCAGTATGGCTACACCTTC.

A remark on this clone: Other DNA sequences in the same sample also yield this CDR3. This rearrangement joins TRBV7-2 to TRBJ1-5, with D possibly matching TRBD1 (6 bases). From germline, CDR1 is SGHTA and CDR2 FQGNSA. This CDR3 contains 15 residues. The germline V and J ends were trimmed by 5 bases and 3 bases, with 14 bases remaining between them. In DNA, the CDR3 is TGTGCCAGCAGCCCCCTTTCAGGGGCCAATCAGCCCCAGCATTTT. This codes for CASSPLSGANQPQHF.

The chain recombines TRBV25-1 with TRBJ2-7, with a tentative D call TRBD1 (6 bases). V was pared by 2 bases and J by 2 bases, with 16 bases between. The length of the CDR3 is 16 residues. Germline V lookup: CDR1 MGHDK, CDR2 SYGVNS. This chain's CDR3 is CASSERGYDSAYEQYF. The CDR3 DNA reads as TGTGCCAGCAGTGAAAGGGGGTATGATTCGGCCTACGAGCAGTACTTC.

The chain carries TRBV28 and TRBJ2-2; 7 bases match TRBD2. With V trimmed by 7 bases and J by 7 bases, 15 bases remained unmatched. This CDR3 region has 16 residues. Germline V gene lookup returns CDR1 MDHEN and CDR2 SYDVKM. The chain's CDR3 is CASTTSLPRGDGELFF. CDR3 nucleotide sequence: TGTGCCAGCACAACCTCACTCCCCCGGGGGGACGGGGAGCTGTTTTTT.

The CDR3 reads CASSVMTGKYNEQFF. The CDR3 region has the DNA TGTGCCAGCAGCGTGATGACAGGGAAATACAATGAGCAGTTCTTC. J is TRBJ2-1 and V is TRBV7-2; 7 nucleotides align to TRBD1. This CDR3 region has 15 residues. Germline CDR1 reads SGHTA; CDR2 reads FQGNSA. V was clipped by 5 bases and J by 4 bases; unmatched bases: 8. Full variable domain (missing parts from reference TRBV7-2 and TRBJ2-1): GAGVSQSPSNKVTEKGKDVELRCDPISGHTALYWYRQSLGQGLEFLIYFQGNSAPDKSGLPSDRFSAERTGGSVSTLTIQRTQQEDSAVYLCASSVMTGKYNEQFFGPGTRLTVL.

The chain recombines TRBV5-1 with TRBJ2-5; a possible D gene is TRBD2 (5 bases). CDR3 length: 14 amino acids. The germline V gene encodes CDR1 SGHRS and CDR2 YFSETQ. V was trimmed by 0 bases and J by 2 bases, leaving 8 bases between them. In DNA form, the CDR3 reads TGCGCCAGCAGCTTGGCCCCGGGACAAGAGACCCAGTACTTC. This encodes CASSLAPGQETQYF. The variable domain in full, completed from reference TRBV5-1 and TRBJ2-5, reads KAGVTQTPRYLIKTRGQQVTLSCSPISGHRSVSWYQQTPGQGLQFLFEYFSETQRNKGNFPGRFSGRQFSNSRSEMNVSTLELGDSALYLCASSLAPGQETQYFGPGTRLLVL.

The chain recombines TRBV15 with TRBJ1-5, with 7 bases that match TRBD1. CDR3 length: 15 residues. Germline lookup yields CDR1 LNHNV and CDR2 YYDKDF (reference sequence). V lost 1 base and J lost 12; bases outside the gene matches: 12. The CDR3 bases are TGTGCCACCAGCAGAGGATCGGGAGGGAGGGGGCTCCAGCATTTT. Its protein product is CATSRGSGGRGLQHF.

The gene calls are TRBV7-9 and TRBJ2-5; 12 bases fit TRBD2. Germline V gene data show CDR1 as SEHNR and CDR2 as FQNEAQ (reference sequence). Germline trimming cut 1 base from V and 3 bases from J; bases unmatched to any gene: 12. CDR3 length: 19 amino acids. In DNA form, the CDR3 reads TGTGCCAGCAGCTTAGAACGCAATCCTAGCGGGAGGGCGAAAGAGACCCAGTACTTC. It yields the protein CASSLERNPSGRAKETQYF.